A selection of T cell receptor beta chains follows, all from one sample in a study of blood T cell dynamics during melanoma immunotherapy. Clones were read by immunoSEQ multiplex PCR, and TCRdb kept only the in-frame ones, dropping some. There are tens of thousands of clones in the sample; around 90% occur only once, and 3.5% to 6% lies in the top ten. The material sequenced was blood, taken from a patient treated with checkpoint blockade. These TCRs come from a human donor with melanoma. Both conserved end residues are part of each CDR3. The D gene is left open where the match is weak. The size field is filled for only some rows; it gives once, few, many or a size class.

V gene: TRBV2
clone size: .
J gene: TRBJ2-6
D gene: TRBD2
CDR3 protein: CASSEGTSGRGANVLTF
CDR3 DNA: TGTGCCAGCAGTGAAGGGACTAGCGGGAGGGGGGCCAACGTCCTGACTTTC

V gene: TRBV7-9
clone size: .
J gene: TRBJ2-3
D gene: .
CDR3 protein: CASSFPNEPGSDTQYF
CDR3 DNA: TGTGCCAGCAGCTTCCCAAACGAACCAGGGTCAGATACGCAGTATTTT

V gene: TRBV11-2
clone size: .
J gene: TRBJ2-2
D gene: .
CDR3 protein: CASSFRPSPNTGELFF
CDR3 DNA: TGTGCCAGCAGCTTCCGGCCCTCCCCCAACACCGGGGAGCTGTTTTTT

V gene: TRBV29-1
clone size: .
J gene: TRBJ2-7
D gene: TRBD1
CDR3 protein: CSVEDKRTGFLGEQYF
CDR3 DNA: TGCAGCGTTGAAGATAAAAGGACAGGATTTCTGGGGGAGCAGTACTTC

V gene: TRBV4-1
clone size: .
J gene: TRBJ2-3
D gene: TRBD2
CDR3 protein: CASSQEPGGSARDTQYF
CDR3 DNA: TGCGCCAGCAGCCAAGAACCGGGAGGCTCGGCTAGAGATACGCAGTATTTT

V gene: TRBV7-2
clone size: once
J gene: TRBJ2-7
D gene: .
CDR3 protein: CASSKQEGGYEQYF
CDR3 DNA: TGTGCCAGCAGCAAACAGGAGGGTGGCTACGAGCAGTACTTC

V gene: TRBV28
clone size: .
J gene: TRBJ2-2
D gene: TRBD1
CDR3 protein: CASSLFGTGGSGELFF
CDR3 DNA: TGTGCCAGCAGTTTATTTGGGACAGGGGGCTCCGGGGAGCTGTTTTTT

V gene: TRBV4-1
clone size: .
J gene: TRBJ2-1
D gene: TRBD2
CDR3 protein: CASSPPGLAGEEEQFF
CDR3 DNA: TGCGCCAGCAGCCCCCCGGGACTAGCGGGAGAAGAAGAGCAGTTCTTC

V gene: TRBV29-1
clone size: .
J gene: TRBJ2-7
D gene: TRBD1
CDR3 protein: CSVETGSDEQYF
CDR3 DNA: TGCAGCGTTGAGACAGGGAGCGACGAGCAGTACTTC

V gene: TRBV10-3
clone size: .
J gene: TRBJ2-1
D gene: TRBD1
CDR3 protein: CAISDTGDQQFF
CDR3 DNA: TGTGCCATCAGTGACACAGGGGACCAGCAGTTCTTC

V gene: TRBV5-6
clone size: few
J gene: TRBJ1-2
D gene: .
CDR3 protein: CASSLGGSDGYTF
CDR3 DNA: TGTGCCAGCAGCTTAGGAGGTAGTGATGGCTACACCTTC

V gene: TRBV27
clone size: .
J gene: TRBJ2-7
D gene: .
CDR3 protein: CASSLVVASTYEQYF
CDR3 DNA: TGTGCCAGCAGTTTAGTGGTGGCTAGTACCTACGAGCAGTACTTC

V gene: TRBV11-2
clone size: .
J gene: TRBJ2-7
D gene: .
CDR3 protein: CASSLVWQNSYEQYF
CDR3 DNA: TGTGCCAGCAGCTTAGTATGGCAAAACTCCTACGAGCAGTACTTC

V gene: TRBV5-1
clone size: .
J gene: TRBJ1-1
D gene: .
CDR3 protein: CASSFGANTEAFF
CDR3 DNA: TGCGCCAGCAGCTTCGGTGCGAACACTGAAGCTTTCTTT

V gene: TRBV7-3
clone size: .
J gene: TRBJ2-4
D gene: TRBD2
CDR3 protein: CASGPTSGRQYF
CDR3 DNA: TGTGCCAGCGGACCGACTAGCGGGAGGCAATACTTC

V gene: TRBV2
clone size: .
J gene: TRBJ2-3
D gene: .
CDR3 protein: CASSDRTVRTDTQYF
CDR3 DNA: TGTGCCAGCAGTGACCGGACAGTTCGCACAGATACGCAGTATTTT

V gene: TRBV28
clone size: .
J gene: TRBJ2-7
D gene: TRBD2
CDR3 protein: CASSRNPGLAGEKQYF
CDR3 DNA: TGTGCCAGCAGCCGAAATCCGGGACTAGCGGGTGAAAAGCAGTACTTC

V gene: TRBV5-6
clone size: .
J gene: TRBJ1-5
D gene: .
CDR3 protein: CASSLGAGYGNQPQHF
CDR3 DNA: TGTGCCAGCAGCCTCGGGGCGGGGTACGGCAATCAGCCCCAGCATTTT

V gene: TRBV28
clone size: .
J gene: TRBJ2-7
D gene: .
CDR3 protein: CASRSAGRSYEQYF
CDR3 DNA: TGTGCCAGCCGCTCAGCGGGTCGATCCTACGAGCAGTACTTC

V gene: TRBV19
clone size: .
J gene: TRBJ1-5
D gene: TRBD1
CDR3 protein: CASSIGQGGQPQHF
CDR3 DNA: TGTGCCAGTAGTATCGGACAGGGGGGGCAGCCCCAGCATTTT

V gene: TRBV15
clone size: .
J gene: TRBJ2-7
D gene: .
CDR3 protein: CATSRRQADEQYF
CDR3 DNA: TGTGCCACCAGCCGGAGGCAAGCTGACGAGCAGTACTTC

V gene: TRBV2
clone size: .
J gene: TRBJ2-1
D gene: .
CDR3 protein: CASMTGTSYNEQFF
CDR3 DNA: TGTGCCAGTATGACCGGGACCTCCTACAATGAGCAGTTCTTC

V gene: TRBV28
clone size: .
J gene: TRBJ2-3
D gene: TRBD1
CDR3 protein: CASSLSGTGSQDTQYF
CDR3 DNA: TGTGCCAGCAGTCTATCCGGGACAGGGTCTCAAGATACGCAGTATTTT

V gene: TRBV5-5
clone size: .
J gene: TRBJ2-7
D gene: TRBD2
CDR3 protein: CASSLRLAGAEQYF
CDR3 DNA: TGTGCCAGCAGCTTGCGACTAGCGGGAGCCGAGCAGTACTTC

V gene: TRBV28
clone size: once
J gene: TRBJ1-4
D gene: TRBD1
CDR3 protein: CASSIGQDWRGEKLFF
CDR3 DNA: TGTGCCAGCAGTATCGGACAGGACTGGAGGGGTGAAAAACTGTTTTTT

V gene: TRBV19
clone size: once
J gene: TRBJ1-5
D gene: .
CDR3 protein: CASTGLYSNQPQHF
CDR3 DNA: TGTGCCAGCACGGGACTTTATAGCAATCAGCCCCAGCATTTT

V gene: TRBV21-1
clone size: once
J gene: TRBJ2-7
D gene: .
CDR3 protein: CASSQGPRYEQYF
CDR3 DNA: TGTGCCAGCAGCCAAGGACCCCGCTACGAGCAGTACTTC

V gene: TRBV10-3
clone size: .
J gene: TRBJ2-2
D gene: TRBD2
CDR3 protein: CAISESAGLAGGTGELFF
CDR3 DNA: TGTGCCATCAGTGAGTCAGCAGGACTAGCGGGAGGGACCGGGGAGCTGTTTTTT

V gene: TRBV5-1
clone size: .
J gene: TRBJ2-7
D gene: .
CDR3 protein: CASSSFSNRGSGEQYF
CDR3 DNA: TGCGCCAGCAGCTCTTTCTCGAACCGGGGCTCTGGGGAGCAGTACTTC

V gene: TRBV28
clone size: once
J gene: TRBJ2-7
D gene: TRBD1
CDR3 protein: CASSFSGTGAYEQYF
CDR3 DNA: TGTGCCAGCAGTTTCTCCGGGACAGGGGCCTACGAGCAGTACTTC

V gene: TRBV7-8
clone size: .
J gene: TRBJ2-6
D gene: .
CDR3 protein: CASSPLGANVLTF
CDR3 DNA: TGTGCCAGCAGCCCCCTTGGGGCCAACGTCCTGACTTTC

V gene: TRBV11-2
clone size: .
J gene: TRBJ2-1
D gene: TRBD1
CDR3 protein: CASSFSGQGNNEQFF
CDR3 DNA: TGTGCCAGCAGTTTTTCGGGACAGGGGAACAATGAGCAGTTCTTC

V gene: TRBV7-8
clone size: .
J gene: TRBJ1-5
D gene: TRBD1
CDR3 protein: CASSSSTGGGQPQHF
CDR3 DNA: TGTGCCAGCAGCTCCTCGACAGGGGGAGGTCAGCCCCAGCATTTT

V gene: TRBV4-1
clone size: .
J gene: TRBJ2-1
D gene: .
CDR3 protein: CASSQGVSDYNEQFF
CDR3 DNA: TGCGCCAGCAGCCAAGGGGTTAGCGACTACAATGAGCAGTTCTTC

V gene: TRBV28
clone size: .
J gene: TRBJ2-2
D gene: .
CDR3 protein: CASSSAGTFGTGELFF
CDR3 DNA: TGTGCCAGCAGCTCCGCTGGGACCTTTGGCACCGGGGAGCTGTTTTTT

V gene: TRBV7-9
clone size: .
J gene: TRBJ2-7
D gene: TRBD1
CDR3 protein: CASSSPLGTGINEQYF
CDR3 DNA: TGTGCCAGCAGCTCCCCTCTCGGGACAGGGATAAACGAGCAGTACTTC

V gene: TRBV27
clone size: .
J gene: TRBJ2-3
D gene: .
CDR3 protein: CASRPDSADTQYF
CDR3 DNA: TGTGCCAGCAGACCGGACTCTGCAGATACGCAGTATTTT

V gene: TRBV19
clone size: .
J gene: TRBJ2-7
D gene: TRBD2
CDR3 protein: CASSITGGPYEQYF
CDR3 DNA: TGTGCCAGTAGTATAACGGGAGGGCCCTACGAGCAGTACTTC

V gene: TRBV4-1
clone size: .
J gene: TRBJ2-2
D gene: TRBD1
CDR3 protein: CASSQGPGGYTGELFF
CDR3 DNA: TGCGCCAGCAGCCAAGGACCAGGGGGCTACACCGGGGAGCTGTTTTTT

V gene: TRBV27
clone size: .
J gene: TRBJ1-2
D gene: .
CDR3 protein: CASRTLLDGSNYGYTF
CDR3 DNA: TGTGCCAGCCGGACGCTGTTGGACGGGTCTAACTATGGCTACACCTTC

V gene: TRBV5-1
clone size: .
J gene: TRBJ2-1
D gene: TRBD2
CDR3 protein: CASSLAPREGRSYNEQFF
CDR3 DNA: TGCGCCAGCAGCTTGGCCCCGCGGGAGGGTCGCTCCTACAATGAGCAGTTCTTC

V gene: TRBV2
clone size: .
J gene: TRBJ2-7
D gene: .
CDR3 protein: CASSEGEQYF
CDR3 DNA: TGTGCCAGCAGTGAGGGCGAGCAGTACTTC

V gene: TRBV6-1
clone size: .
J gene: TRBJ2-1
D gene: TRBD1
CDR3 protein: CASSEQGAYNEQFF
CDR3 DNA: TGTGCCAGCAGTGAACAGGGGGCTTACAATGAGCAGTTCTTC

V gene: TRBV9
clone size: .
J gene: TRBJ2-1
D gene: .
CDR3 protein: CASSPLIASSYNEQFF
CDR3 DNA: TGTGCCAGCAGCCCATTGATCGCGAGCTCCTACAATGAGCAGTTCTTC

V gene: TRBV19
clone size: .
J gene: TRBJ1-1
D gene: TRBD1
CDR3 protein: CASSMGRGPTTEAFF
CDR3 DNA: TGTGCCAGTAGTATGGGCAGGGGGCCGACCACTGAAGCTTTCTTT

V gene: TRBV4-1
clone size: .
J gene: TRBJ2-7
D gene: .
CDR3 protein: CASSQGALVDEQYF
CDR3 DNA: TGCGCCAGCAGCCAAGGGGCCCTTGTGGACGAGCAGTACTTC

V gene: TRBV7-8
clone size: .
J gene: TRBJ1-5
D gene: .
CDR3 protein: CASSLSPDRLRGQPQHF
CDR3 DNA: TGTGCCAGCAGCTTGTCACCTGATAGGTTGCGCGGTCAACCCCAGCATTTT

V gene: TRBV5-6
clone size: .
J gene: TRBJ1-6
D gene: TRBD1
CDR3 protein: CASSFPGTEANSPLHF
CDR3 DNA: TGTGCCAGCAGCTTTCCCGGGACAGAGGCAAATTCACCCCTCCACTTT

V gene: TRBV19
clone size: .
J gene: TRBJ1-2
D gene: .
CDR3 protein: CAITPTSYGYTF
CDR3 DNA: TGTGCCATCACCCCGACGAGCTATGGCTACACCTTC

V gene: TRBV19
clone size: .
J gene: TRBJ1-2
D gene: TRBD1
CDR3 protein: CASSMHRQGDGYTF
CDR3 DNA: TGTGCCAGTAGTATGCACAGACAGGGAGATGGCTACACCTTC

V gene: TRBV18
clone size: .
J gene: TRBJ2-7
D gene: .
CDR3 protein: CASSHGTSYEQYF
CDR3 DNA: TGTGCCAGCTCACACGGGACTTCCTACGAGCAGTACTTC

V gene: TRBV5-1
clone size: .
J gene: TRBJ2-3
D gene: TRBD2
CDR3 protein: CASSLASGSRTDTQYF
CDR3 DNA: TGCGCCAGCAGCTTGGCCAGCGGGAGTCGGACAGATACGCAGTATTTT

V gene: TRBV7-2
clone size: .
J gene: TRBJ2-1
D gene: .
CDR3 protein: CASSFSPQDEQFF
CDR3 DNA: TGTGCCAGCAGCTTTAGCCCACAAGATGAGCAGTTCTTC